The source of this TCR beta chain is a study of cytomegalovirus exposure and HLA in healthy donors (dated by TCRdb to about 2017). For the study in its entirety: In an earlier analysis of roughly 500 of the donors, around 290 Gb of sequence data and some 120 million unique TCR beta sequences from 150 million to 200 million T cells were reported. Several DR-DQ haplotypes were treated as single units for association and clustering because of strong linkage in the cohort. Rather than using new phenotypic data, the later analysis identified candidate immune exposures from TCR beta sequences and from how often those sequences occurred across donors. High-throughput TCR immunosequencing, statistical association of individual TCRs with disease status, and machine learning were combined to predict cytomegalovirus infection status. A later analysis re-examined previously published TCR beta repertoires from hundreds of donors and added high-resolution HLA genotyping to investigate patterns of TCR occurrence. Every repertoire in the discovery cohort had been generated on one and the same sequencing platform. Besides the first cohort of 666 subjects, a separate validation cohort made up of over 95 different subjects was used. Of the 350 to 450 genotyped donors, about 80% fell in the genetic ancestry cluster associated with self-reported Caucasian donors. The number of donors typed differed by locus, with about 620-630 for A, B, C, DRB1 and DQB1, 522 for DQA1, about 610 for DPA1, and around 430 for DPB1. The T cell repertoires of under 700 subjects were profiled by immunosequencing and related to cytomegalovirus serostatus. Donor age, sex, ethnicity and CMV serostatus were compiled together with the repertoire data. Across under 500 genotyped donors of the cohort, an average of about 250,000 unique TCR beta nucleotide sequences per donor were sequenced, and 15% to 20% of those sequences were non-productive. Genome-wide SNP genotypes for about three fifths of the roughly 700 donors were used in a later genetic analysis, which treated that subset as a discovery cohort. An earlier analysis of approximately 500 of the donors applied high-throughput TCR beta sequencing to assess whether each TCR beta V gene segment acted as functional or pseudogenic. HLA typing covered class I and class II loci at four-digit resolution. Roughly 300 gigabases of sequencing data and tens of millions of unique TCR sequences were included in an early release covering about 700 HLA-typed donors. The study aimed to test whether signatures of past pathogen exposure could be identified by cataloging public T cell receptors. The research as a whole found: The cohort was sequenced for TCR beta chains only, and without alpha or paired-chain data the features that could be detected were limited. Because counts were too low, 15 or so rarely observed V segments, including chromosome 9 orphons, were excluded from the earlier analysis of about 500 of the donors. According to a later analysis, most CMV-associated TCR beta chains appeared to be HLA-restricted, and the HLA associations seemed to be driven largely by CMV exposure. A later analysis found that HLA-associated TCR beta chains were more clonally expanded and had lower generation probabilities than equally common non-associated chains. Some IMGT-functional V segments, including TRBV6-2 and TRBV6-3, could not be told apart with the 87-base-pair reads, so those segments were excluded. A further reported finding was that TCR beta sequences accurately predicted the HLA-A and HLA-B alleles for most subjects in the first cohort. When HLA alleles, especially DR and DQ, strongly co-occurred, TCR associations were difficult to assign to individual alleles. Broadly in line with IMGT annotations, most TCR beta V segments showed up in productive rearrangements about 90% or about 30% of the time in an earlier analysis of around 600 of the donors. The only immune exposure information available for the cohort was CMV serostatus. Correlated functional status among segregating V segments might reflect linkage disequilibrium, but an unknown experimental factor could not be ruled out. In a later analysis, some 17,000 TCR beta sequences were associated with specific HLA alleles at a false discovery rate of 0.05. In vitro tests confirmed that three of the cytomegalovirus-associated TCR beta chains recognize cytomegalovirus antigens. The sequencing pipeline was judged likely to have produced a cluster of highly shared sequence variants as a technical artifact. In the study, some 160 TCR beta chains were listed as associated with cytomegalovirus. Sequencing depth was assumed to be roughly uniform across donors in the presence/absence analyses, though that assumption may not hold. In a later genetic analysis, a missense DCLRE1C variant was associated with V-gene and J-gene trimming of TCR beta chains, and the association was replicated in an independent cohort. A later genetic analysis reported fewer N-insertions in productive TCRs among donors in an Asian-associated ancestry cluster than the approximately 700-donor mean. While some public TCRs were present in many individuals, most TCR sequences turned up only very rarely across donors. A later analysis found that TCR association rates varied across HLA loci, with DRB1 alleles showing the most associated TCRs and HLA-C alleles the fewest. HLA typing was unavailable for some donors at each locus, so association tests used only the typed subset. The classifier was reported to diagnose cytomegalovirus status with high specificity and sensitivity in both the original cohort and the validation cohort. The authors suggested that the approach could potentially be generalized to other disease states and immunological phenotypes. Several of the top co-occurrence clusters appeared to be linked to parvovirus B19, influenza, CMV and Epstein-Barr virus, according to a later analysis.

From cysteine to phenylalanine, the CDR3 is 13 amino acids long. Kept here is only the CDR3 DNA, which spans 39 bases and is read in frame from base 1. V has 5 bases trimmed and J has 3 bases trimmed; junction bases matching no gene number 3. Reading the germline V gene gives CDR1 SGHTA and CDR2 FQGNSA. The library was built by means of the immunoSEQ multiplex PCR assay. The multiplex PCR relied on a mix of 60 forward primers for TCR Vbeta segments and 13 reverse primers for TCR Jbeta segments. A multiplex PCR assay on genomic DNA amplified the CDR3 region of rearranged TCR beta genes. The amplified TCR beta libraries were sequenced on the Illumina HiSeq System as 87-base-pair reads. The source study handled its data this way. In a later analysis, tens of millions of unique TCR beta chains were counted across the approximately 670 repertoires, and around 10 million of these chains were shared by at least two donors. Raw reads were error-corrected and collapsed into unique sequences by a nearest-neighbor algorithm in which closely related sequences were merged to remove PCR and sequencing errors. To assign V, D and J gene segments, CDR3 sequences were aligned to IMGT reference sequences. Each retained sequence needed at least a six-nucleotide match to both a V gene segment and a J gene segment. A rearrangement was called productive if the CDR3 had no stop codons and remained in frame with V and J, and every other rearrangement was called non-productive. CDR3 was defined by IMGT convention, running from the second conserved V-encoded cysteine to the conserved J-encoded phenylalanine. The earlier analysis of more than 450 of the donors excluded sequences that lacked an unambiguous match to a single V gene segment. An earlier analysis of several hundred of the donors classified V segments as functional when productive rearrangements were above 56.7% and as segregating when the standard deviation between donors was above 5%. A statistical classification framework was built to diagnose cytomegalovirus status from the catalog of TCR beta chain sequences. In a later analysis, TCR nucleotide sequences were compared against IMGT/GENE-DB human TR gene sequences so that V and J genes could be assigned. A later analysis assigned CDR3 sequences and most-parsimonious VDJ recombination scenarios with the TCRdist pipeline. A later analysis defined each TCR beta chain by its CDR3 amino acid sequence plus V-gene family, and excluded reads lacking a unique V-gene family. A later analysis removed several hundred highly shared, low-generation-probability nucleotide sequences to deal with suspected cross-contamination and a sequencing artifact. In a later analysis, a clonal expansion index for each public chain was calculated from normalized within-repertoire ranks of inferred template counts. In a later analysis, generation probabilities were computed using a VDJ recombination model fitted to out-of-frame rearrangements, and the results were checked against IGoR. Hypergeometric tests were used in a later analysis to score TCR-TCR, TCR-HLA and TCR-CMV co-occurrence, with a repertoire-size bias correction applied to the TCR pairs. In a later analysis, false discovery rates were estimated by permuting HLA or CMV assignments 20 times. In a later analysis, co-occurring TCRs were grouped with DBSCAN, and TCRdist sequence similarity was added when clustering was performed within HLA-allele-positive subsets. Repertoires with fewer than 30,000 or more than 120,000 public chains, plus five repertoires with anomalous nucleotide sharing, were excluded from co-occurrence clustering. As stored in TCRdb, this immuneACCESS dataset retains in-frame rearrangements with V and J assigned. A fraction of the clones does not appear; measured against another copy, unresolved V genes explain less than half of the discrepancy, and the remainder lacks a known reason. The D gene and trimming were derived from the DNA, and the V and J assignments and clone size from that table. This sample is represented by 200,000 to 250,000 clones; more than 75% of them were singletons. The top ten clones comprise 3.8% of the sample.

The cohort was made up of about 610 healthy bone marrow donors. All cohort members were sampled while nominally healthy, although unrecorded immune exposures were likely present. The donor was CMV seronegative and belonged to the group of under 400 seronegative cohort members. A peripheral blood sample was provided by each donor, and peripheral blood mononuclear cells were used for TCR beta sequencing. The Qiagen DNeasy Blood Extraction Kit was used to extract genomic DNA from the blood cell samples. This clone appeared a few times. The antigen this receptor binds is unknown. No base qualities exist here, and no much larger clone lies one base off it.

Sequenced: PBMCs. This receptor was taken from a male donor in good health and CMV-seronegative. Rearrangement joined TRBV7-2 to TRBJ2-7; TRBD2 matches 8 bases in the middle. CDR3 loop: CASSPGTSYEQYF. The nucleotides are TGTGCCAGCAGCCCCGGGACTAGCTACGAGCAGTACTTC.